In this sample, the clone carrying this T cell receptor beta chain turned up many times. Antigen unknown. The data belong to a study of regulatory T cells in long-lasting Graves disease. Findings and limits, study-wide: Results may be inaccurate due to the small sample size.

TCR beta libraries were built with iRepertoire HTBI primers and Arm-PCR of CDR3 regions. Each CDR3 protein gets one entry after TCRdb re-called the multiplex PCR reads with MiXCR. Of 250,000 or so distinct CDR3 sequences listed, 18% are singletons. The time point is: newly diagnosed GD, antithyroid drugs for less than 3 months. PBMC RNA served as the TCR library source. Another study also made use of these data, one on T cells in Graves' hyperthyroidism and ophthalmopathy.

The sequence was collected from a young woman with Graves disease. The sequences come from peripheral blood mononuclear cells (PBMCs), collected at new diagnosis, from a patient treated with antithyroid drugs.

This CDR3 reads CASSPDRAYNEQFF. The CDR3 DNA reads as TGTGCCAGCAGTCCGGACAGGGCCTACAATGAGCAGTTCTTC. The rearrangement links TRBV6-2 or TRBV6-3 to TRBJ2-1, with TRBD1 identical over 8 bases. J was trimmed by 2 bases and V by 5 bases; bases with no gene match: 2. Looked up from germline, CDR1 is MNHEY and CDR2 is SVGEGT. CDR3 length: 14 amino acids.